The clone carrying this T cell receptor beta chain was counted between two and nine times. The data belong to a study of blood T cell repertoires in COVID-19. The wider study: The study drew acute and convalescent COVID-19 samples from the United States, Italy and Spain. In each case, the material was cDNA or gDNA derived from T cells, B-cell-depleted T cells, or PBMCs.

Study processing details: Amplified reference gene primers provided the basis for estimating nucleated cell counts. TCRdb keeps only in-frame clones here, not all; method: immunoSEQ multiplex PCR. V, J and clone size are those of that table, while D and trimming were read from the DNA. The sample lists approximately 150,000 clones; approximately 90% were seen once. Sequencing input: peripheral blood. This sequence originates from a human donor in a cohort sampled during active COVID-19.

In DNA, the CDR3 is TGTGCCAGCAGCGTAGATGTAGGGACTACAACCTACGAGCAGTACTTC. Protein: CASSVDVGTTTYEQYF. The V gene is TRBV9, the J gene TRBJ2-7, with TRBD2 identical over 7 bases. Germline CDR1 and CDR2: SGDLS and YYNGEE. Trimming cost V 0 bases and J 2 bases; bases outside gene matches: 8. This CDR3 region has 16 residues.